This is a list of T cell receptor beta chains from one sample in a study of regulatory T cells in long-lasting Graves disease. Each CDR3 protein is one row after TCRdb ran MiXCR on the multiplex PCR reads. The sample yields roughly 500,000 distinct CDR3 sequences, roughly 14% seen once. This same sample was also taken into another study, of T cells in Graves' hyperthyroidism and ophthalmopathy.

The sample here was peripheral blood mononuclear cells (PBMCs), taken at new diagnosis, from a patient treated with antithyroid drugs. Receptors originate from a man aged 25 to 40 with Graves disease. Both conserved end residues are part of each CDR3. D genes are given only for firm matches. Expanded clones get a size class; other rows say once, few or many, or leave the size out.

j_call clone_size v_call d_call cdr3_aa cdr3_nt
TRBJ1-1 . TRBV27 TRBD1 CATKDRSTEAFF TGTGCCACCAAGGACAGGTCCACTGAAGCTTTCTTT
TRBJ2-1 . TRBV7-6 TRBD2 CASSLAPGLVGNEQFF TGTGCCAGCAGCTTAGCGCCGGGACTAGTAGGGAATGAGCAGTTCTTC
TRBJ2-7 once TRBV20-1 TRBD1 CSAPGQGVHEQYF TGCAGTGCTCCGGGACAGGGGGTTCATGAGCAGTACTTC
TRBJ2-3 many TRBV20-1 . CSASDGDEGTTTDTQYF TGCAGTGCTAGTGACGGTGATGAGGGTACAACCACAGATACGCAGTATTTT
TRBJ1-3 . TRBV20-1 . CSARSVNTIYF TGCAGTGCTAGATCCGTAAACACCATATATTTT
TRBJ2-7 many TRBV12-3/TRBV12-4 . CASSLNGGTSNEQYF TGTGCCAGCAGTTTAAATGGGGGGACAAGTAACGAGCAGTACTTC
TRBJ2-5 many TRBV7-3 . CASSPSGPKETQYF TGTGCCAGCAGCCCCTCGGGGCCAAAAGAGACCCAGTACTTC
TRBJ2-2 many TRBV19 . CASTRTRENGELFF TGTGCCAGTACCCGCACCAGGGAAAACGGGGAGCTGTTTTTT
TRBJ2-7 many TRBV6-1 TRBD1 CASSETFPDREGEQYF TGCGCCAGCAGTGAGACGTTCCCGGACAGGGAAGGCGAGCAGTACTTC
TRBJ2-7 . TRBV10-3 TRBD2 CAISEPRELAGGPLLYEQYF TGTGCCATCAGTGAGCCCAGGGAGCTAGCGGGAGGGCCGCTTTTATACGAGCAGTACTTC
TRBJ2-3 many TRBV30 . CAWSAGTHPDTQYF TGTGCCTGGAGTGCGGGAACCCATCCAGATACGCAGTATTTT
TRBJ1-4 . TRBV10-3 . CATSREAATNEKLFF TGTGCCACCTCGCGGGAGGCTGCAACTAATGAAAAACTGTTTTTT
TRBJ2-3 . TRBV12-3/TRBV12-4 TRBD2 CASSSGTSGRHLRPDTQYF TGTGCCAGCAGCTCCGGGACTAGCGGGAGGCACCTCCGCCCAGATACGCAGTATTTT
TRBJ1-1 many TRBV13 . CASSRQGWPEAFF TGTGCCAGCAGCCGCCAGGGGTGGCCTGAAGCTTTCTTT
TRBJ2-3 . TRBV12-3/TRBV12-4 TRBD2 CASVRTSSSDTQYF TGTGCCAGCGTCCGGACTAGTAGCTCAGATACGCAGTATTTT
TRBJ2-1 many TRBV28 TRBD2 CASSVASGVNEQFF TGTGCCAGCAGTGTGGCTAGCGGAGTCAATGAGCAGTTCTTC
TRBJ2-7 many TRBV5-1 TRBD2 CASSLALAGGLSYEQYF TGCGCCAGCAGCTTGGCTCTAGCGGGAGGGCTCTCCTACGAGCAGTACTTC
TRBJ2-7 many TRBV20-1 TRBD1 CSAVRGREGEQYF TGCAGTGCTGTCAGGGGGCGAGAGGGCGAGCAGTACTTC
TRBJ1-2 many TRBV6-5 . CASSSPGFDYGYTF TGTGCCAGCAGTTCCCCGGGCTTCGACTATGGCTACACCTTC
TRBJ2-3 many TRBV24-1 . CATSDPARPSTDTQYF TGTGCCACCAGTGATCCCGCCCGACCCAGCACAGATACGCAGTATTTT
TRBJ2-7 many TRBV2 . CATAPNELGSSYEQYF TGTGCCACCGCACCCAACGAACTAGGGAGCTCCTACGAGCAGTACTTC
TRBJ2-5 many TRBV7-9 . CASSPGTTQETQYF TGTGCCAGCAGCCCCGGGACGACCCAAGAGACCCAGTACTTC
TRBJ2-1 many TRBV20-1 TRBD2 CSARPTGTSGRVNEQFF TGCAGTGCCAGGCCCACCGGTACTAGCGGGAGGGTCAATGAGCAGTTCTTC
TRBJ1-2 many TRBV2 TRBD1 CASSEVPQGPHHNYGYTF TGTGCCAGCAGTGAAGTCCCACAGGGGCCACACCACAACTATGGCTACACCTTC
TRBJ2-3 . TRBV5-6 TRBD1 CASSEGQGGTDTQYF TGTGCCAGCAGCGAGGGACAGGGAGGCACAGATACGCAGTATTTT
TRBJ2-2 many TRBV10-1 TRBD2 CASSGAGGQNTGELFF TGCGCCAGCAGTGGAGCGGGAGGTCAGAACACCGGGGAGCTGTTTTTT
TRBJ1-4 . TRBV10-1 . CASSARDPTEKLFF TGCGCCAGCTCTGCCAGGGACCCCACTGAAAAACTGTTTTTT
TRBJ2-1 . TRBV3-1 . CASSQDQERHTNNDQFF TGTGCCAGCAGCCAAGATCAAGAGCGGCATACTAACAATGATCAGTTCTTC
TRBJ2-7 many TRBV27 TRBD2 CASSPNWLAGAYEQYF TGTGCCAGCAGTCCTAACTGGCTAGCGGGAGCCTACGAGCAGTACTTC
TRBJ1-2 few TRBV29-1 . CSVDRQGNGYTF TGCAGCGTTGACCGGCAGGGAAATGGCTACACCTTC
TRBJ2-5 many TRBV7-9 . CASSPTSEWETQYF TGTGCCAGCAGCCCGACTAGTGAGTGGGAGACCCAGTACTTC
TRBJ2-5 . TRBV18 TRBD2 CSSSPPGGRETQYF TGTTCCAGCTCACCACCGGGAGGTCGAGAGACCCAGTACTTC
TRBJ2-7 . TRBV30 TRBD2 CAWLAGESYEQYF TGTGCCTGGTTAGCGGGAGAGTCCTACGAGCAGTACTTC
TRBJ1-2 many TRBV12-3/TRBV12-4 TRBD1 CASSRTTGKDNYGYTF TGTGCCAGCAGCCGTACGACAGGGAAGGATAACTATGGCTACACCTTC
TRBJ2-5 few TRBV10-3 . CAIGGKNKETQYF TGTGCCATCGGGGGTAAGAACAAAGAGACCCAGTACTTC
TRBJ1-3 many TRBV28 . CASSLGAGTGGNTIYF TGTGCCAGCAGTTTAGGGGCTGGAACAGGTGGAAACACCATATATTTT
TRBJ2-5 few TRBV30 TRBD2 CAWSGKREWSPQYF TGTGCCTGGAGTGGTAAGCGGGAATGGAGTCCCCAGTACTTC
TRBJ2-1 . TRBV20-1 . CSARSGFSYNEQFF TGCAGTGCTAGATCAGGGTTCTCCTACAATGAGCAGTTCTTC
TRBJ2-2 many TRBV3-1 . CASSGRYAYTGELFF TGTGCCAGCAGCGGTCGGTACGCCTACACCGGGGAGCTGTTTTTT
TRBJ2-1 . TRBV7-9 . CASSSLRTQRGFSYNEQFF TGTGCCAGCAGCTCCCTTCGGACCCAGAGGGGATTCTCCTACAATGAGCAGTTCTTC
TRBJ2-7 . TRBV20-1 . CSAKGQGGLSEQYF TGCAGTGCAAAAGGACAGGGAGGGTTGAGCGAGCAGTACTTC
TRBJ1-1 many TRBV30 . CAWSGQGYTEAFF TGTGCCTGGAGCGGCCAGGGGTACACTGAAGCTTTCTTT
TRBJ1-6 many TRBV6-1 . CASRLDSYSPLHF TGTGCCAGCAGGCTGGACAGTTATTCACCCCTCCACTTT
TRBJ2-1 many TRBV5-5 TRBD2 CASSADVREGRNEQFF TGTGCCAGCAGCGCGGACGTCCGGGAGGGCAGAAATGAGCAGTTCTTC
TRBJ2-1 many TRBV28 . CASSLIRSSYNEQFF TGTGCCAGCAGTTTGATAAGAAGTTCCTACAATGAGCAGTTCTTC
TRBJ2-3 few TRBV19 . CASKTTGTDTQYF TGTGCCAGTAAGACCACAGGGACAGATACGCAGTATTTT
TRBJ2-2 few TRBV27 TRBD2 CASSLAGGAAGELFF TGTGCCAGCAGCTTAGCGGGAGGGGCAGCCGGGGAGCTGTTTTTT
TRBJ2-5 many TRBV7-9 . CASSFSDTQETQYF TGTGCCAGCAGCTTTTCCGACACCCAAGAGACCCAGTACTTC
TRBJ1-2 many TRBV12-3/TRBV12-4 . CASSIGAIVGCTF TGTGCCAGCAGCATAGGGGCCATAGTCGGATGCACCTTC
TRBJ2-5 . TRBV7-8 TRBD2 CASSSGLAGALPQETQYF TGTGCCAGCAGCTCCGGACTAGCGGGAGCTCTTCCTCAAGAGACCCAGTACTTC
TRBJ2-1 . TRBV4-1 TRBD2 CASSRGYSGSSYNEQFF TGCGCCAGCAGCCGAGGTTATAGCGGGAGCTCCTACAATGAGCAGTTCTTC
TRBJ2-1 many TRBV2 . CASASNGNEQFF TGTGCCAGCGCGTCGAATGGCAATGAGCAGTTCTTC
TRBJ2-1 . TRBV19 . CASSIRPRDEQFF TGTGCCAGTAGTATAAGGCCACGGGATGAGCAGTTCTTC
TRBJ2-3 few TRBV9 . CASSVGGTRTDTQYF TGTGCCAGCAGCGTAGGCGGGACCCGCACAGATACGCAGTATTTT
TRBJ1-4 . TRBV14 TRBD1 CASSQETTGEEKLFF TGTGCCAGCAGCCAAGAAACGACAGGGGAAGAAAAACTGTTTTTT
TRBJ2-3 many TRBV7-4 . CASSSGPTGGTDTQYF TGTGCCAGCAGCTCCGGGCCCACAGGCGGGACAGATACGCAGTATTTT
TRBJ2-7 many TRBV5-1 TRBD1 CASSLDAGGYEQYF TGCGCCAGCAGCTTGGACGCAGGGGGCTACGAGCAGTACTTC
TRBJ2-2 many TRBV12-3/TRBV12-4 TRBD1 CAILWGQMNTGELFF TGTGCCATCCTCTGGGGACAGATGAACACCGGGGAGCTGTTTTTT
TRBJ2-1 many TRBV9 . CASSPDTSYNEQFF TGTGCCAGCAGCCCCGATACTTCCTACAATGAGCAGTTCTTC